This is a list of T cell receptor beta chains from one sample in a study of blood T cell repertoires in COVID-19. Using immunoSEQ multiplex PCR, the repertoire was profiled, and TCRdb retains in-frame clones only, with some absent. The sample consists of hundreds of thousands of clones, roughly nine tenths of them appearing once. The sample comprised PBMCs or T cells enriched from blood (not recorded which). The origin of the receptors is a man aged 30 to 45 who had recovered from COVID-19. CDR3s include the opening cysteine and the closing phenylalanine or tryptophan. The D gene is left open where the match is weak. Size is stated for part of the rows, as once, few or many counts, or as a class when the clone is expanded.

D gene	clone size	V gene	J gene	CDR3 protein	CDR3 DNA
.	.	TRBV29-1	TRBJ1-1	CSVELTVLSTEAFF	TGCAGCGTTGAATTAACGGTTTTGAGCACTGAAGCTTTCTTT
TRBD2	.	TRBV3-1/TRBV3-2	TRBJ2-2	CASSPVVAGAGELFF	TGTGCCAGCAGTCCCGTGGTAGCGGGAGCCGGGGAGCTGTTTTTT
.	.	TRBV5-8	TRBJ1-2	CASSPRTGGAYGYTF	TGTGCCAGCAGCCCGCGGACCGGAGGCGCCTATGGCTACACCTTC
.	.	TRBV5-1	TRBJ1-1	CASMANTEAFF	TGCGCCAGCATGGCCAACACTGAAGCTTTCTTT
TRBD2	.	TRBV7-8	TRBJ2-7	CASSRGLADAYEQYF	TGTGCCAGCAGCCGGGGACTAGCGGACGCCTACGAGCAGTACTTC
.	.	TRBV4-1	TRBJ2-1	CASSQGVSTNYNEQFF	TGCGCCAGCAGCCAAGGGGTCTCGACAAACTACAATGAGCAGTTCTTC
.	.	TRBV6-5	TRBJ1-5	CASSLEQGLGQPQHF	TGTGCCAGCAGCCTCGAACAGGGATTGGGTCAGCCCCAGCATTTT
.	.	TRBV2	TRBJ2-3	CASRYRVGLADTQYF	TGTGCCAGCAGGTACAGGGTGGGTCTGGCAGATACGCAGTATTTT
.	.	TRBV29-1	TRBJ2-2	CSVEGQNTGELFF	TGCAGCGTTGAGGGACAGAACACCGGGGAGCTGTTTTTT
TRBD1	few	TRBV5-5	TRBJ1-4	CASSAATGGEKLFF	TGTGCCAGCAGCGCCGCAACAGGGGGGGAAAAACTGTTTTTT
.	.	TRBV29-1	TRBJ2-7	CSVEAGRGYEQYF	TGCAGCGTTGAAGCAGGCAGGGGATACGAGCAGTACTTC
.	.	TRBV5-1	TRBJ2-3	CASSLDRNDRDTQYF	TGCGCCAGCAGCTTGGACAGGAATGACCGCGATACGCAGTATTTT
TRBD2	once	TRBV3-1/TRBV3-2	TRBJ2-5	CASSRTRGGYQETQYF	TGTGCCAGCAGCCGCACCCGCGGGGGGTACCAAGAGACCCAGTACTTC
.	.	TRBV5-6	TRBJ1-3	CASSPGYGTIYF	TGTGCCAGCAGCCCCGGGTACGGCACCATATATTTT
.	.	TRBV6-5	TRBJ2-3	CASSYDLFTDTQYF	TGTGCCAGCAGCTACGACTTATTCACAGATACGCAGTATTTT
.	.	TRBV28	TRBJ2-2	CASLRTINNFGELFF	TGTGCCAGTTTAAGGACTATTAATAACTTCGGGGAGCTGTTTTTT
TRBD2	once	TRBV2	TRBJ2-7	CASLRAGTSIDEQYF	TGTGCCAGCCTAAGGGCCGGGACTAGCATCGACGAGCAGTACTTC
.	.	TRBV11-2	TRBJ2-7	CASSSEAGPHGEQYF	TGTGCCAGCAGCTCCGAGGCGGGACCCCACGGTGAGCAGTACTTC
.	.	TRBV6-1	TRBJ2-5	CASSLDETQYF	TGTGCCAGCAGTCTAGATGAGACCCAGTACTTC
.	.	TRBV4-1	TRBJ1-3	CASSHGQTTGNTIYF	TGCGCCAGCAGCCACGGACAGACCACTGGAAACACCATATATTTT
.	.	TRBV5-4	TRBJ2-2	CASSPPPGINTGELFF	TGTGCCAGCAGCCCCCCCCCGGGGATCAACACCGGGGAGCTGTTTTTT
TRBD2	.	TRBV10-3	TRBJ2-3	CAISDISGRGTDTQYF	TGTGCCATCAGTGATATTAGCGGGAGAGGGACAGATACGCAGTATTTT
.	.	TRBV18	TRBJ2-2	CASSSVYPPPEGELFF	TGTGCCAGCTCATCGGTCTACCCCCCACCGGAGGGGGAGCTGTTTTTT
TRBD1	.	TRBV9	TRBJ2-1	CASSVGTGGYNEQFF	TGTGCCAGCAGCGTCGGGACAGGGGGTTACAATGAGCAGTTCTTC
.	once	TRBV18	TRBJ1-2	CASSSRVGYTF	TGTGCCAGCTCGAGCAGGGTTGGCTACACCTTC
TRBD1	.	TRBV3-1/TRBV3-2	TRBJ2-3	CASSHGQGITDTQYF	TGTGCCAGCAGCCACGGACAGGGGATAACAGATACGCAGTATTTT
.	.	TRBV3-1/TRBV3-2	TRBJ2-1	CASSMYNEQFF	TGTGCCAGCAGTATGTACAATGAGCAGTTCTTC
.	.	TRBV6-1	TRBJ1-5	CASSEIGTTVYSNQPQHF	TGTGCCAGCAGTGAAATAGGGACAACCGTTTATAGCAATCAGCCCCAGCATTTT
.	.	TRBV7-9	TRBJ1-2	CASSSNRDTPYGYTF	TGTGCCAGCAGCTCGAACAGAGATACTCCGTATGGCTACACCTTC
TRBD2	.	TRBV7-9	TRBJ2-3	CASSAAGTDTQYF	TGTGCCAGCAGCGCAGCGGGAACAGATACGCAGTATTTT
.	.	TRBV21-1	TRBJ1-2	CASSKEGSSTGARPNYGYTF	TGTGCCAGCAGCAAAGAAGGTTCAAGCACAGGGGCCCGTCCGAACTATGGCTACACCTTC
TRBD2	.	TRBV30	TRBJ2-7	CAWGLAGGPYEQYF	TGTGCCTGGGGCCTAGCGGGGGGGCCCTACGAGCAGTACTTC
.	once	TRBV4-1	TRBJ2-7	CASSQKYGSYEQYF	TGCGCCAGCAGCCAAAAATACGGGTCCTACGAGCAGTACTTC
.	.	TRBV19	TRBJ1-5	CASSIVSFRPQHF	TGTGCCAGTAGTATTGTGTCCTTTCGGCCCCAGCATTTT
.	few	TRBV4-1	TRBJ2-2	CASSQDRAGELFF	TGCGCCAGCAGCCAAGATAGAGCCGGGGAGCTGTTTTTT
.	.	TRBV24-1	TRBJ1-5	CATSEGASVAQHF	TGTGCCACCAGTGAAGGGGCCTCTGTGGCCCAGCATTTT
.	.	TRBV29-1	TRBJ1-2	CSVAILAEYGYTF	TGCAGCGTTGCAATCCTGGCGGAATATGGCTACACCTTC
.	.	TRBV19	TRBJ2-1	CALPSSYNEQFF	TGTGCGCTCCCTAGCTCCTACAATGAGCAGTTCTTC
.	once	TRBV5-1	TRBJ2-3	CASSFALRDTQYF	TGCGCCAGCAGCTTTGCCTTGCGAGATACGCAGTATTTT
.	.	TRBV19	TRBJ1-5	CASKEGLEPQHF	TGTGCCAGTAAGGAGGGGCTTGAGCCCCAGCATTTT
.	.	TRBV28	TRBJ1-1	CASSFFPDTANTEAFF	TGTGCCAGCAGTTTTTTTCCGGACACCGCGAACACTGAAGCTTTCTTT
TRBD1	.	TRBV3-1/TRBV3-2	TRBJ2-5	CASSRDRGETQYF	TGTGCCAGCAGCCGAGACAGGGGCGAGACCCAGTACTTC
.	.	TRBV5-1	TRBJ2-7	CASSLQGSSYEQYF	TGCGCCAGCAGCTTACAGGGTTCTTCCTACGAGCAGTACTTC
TRBD1	.	TRBV27	TRBJ2-3	CASSRGRDRPTDTQYF	TGTGCCAGCAGTCGCGGCCGGGACAGACCCACAGATACGCAGTATTTT
.	.	TRBV25-1	TRBJ2-5	CASSGETQYF	TGTGCCAGCTCAGGGGAGACCCAGTACTTC
.	.	TRBV5-1	TRBJ1-1	CASSRRDFNTEAFF	TGCGCCAGCAGCCGCCGGGACTTTAATACTGAAGCTTTCTTT
.	.	TRBV2	TRBJ1-5	CASSGGGRDRDQPQHF	TGTGCCAGCAGTGGGGGGGGCCGGGACCGTGATCAGCCCCAGCATTTT
TRBD1	.	TRBV27	TRBJ1-2	CAIADRNYGYTF	TGTGCCATCGCGGACAGGAACTATGGCTACACCTTC
.	.	TRBV7-2	TRBJ2-2	CASSLVLLAGGELFF	TGTGCCAGCAGCTTAGTACTTTTGGCGGGCGGGGAGCTGTTTTTT
TRBD1	.	TRBV5-6	TRBJ2-7	CASSLGDRVRNEQYF	TGTGCCAGCAGCTTGGGAGACAGGGTACGCAACGAGCAGTACTTC
.	.	TRBV6-6	TRBJ2-1	CASGSGPTYNEQFF	TGTGCCAGCGGAAGCGGGCCAACCTACAATGAGCAGTTCTTC
.	.	TRBV4-1	TRBJ2-7	CASSYQSRDFPYEQYF	TGCGCCAGCAGCTACCAAAGCCGGGACTTTCCTTACGAGCAGTACTTC
.	.	TRBV7-3	TRBJ2-2	CASSPRGDTGELFF	TGTGCCAGCAGCCCGCGCGGGGACACCGGGGAGCTGTTTTTT